The rows below give T cell receptor beta chains drawn from one sample of a study of T cells after yellow fever vaccination. In TCRdb, the 5' RACE reads were re-called with MiXCR into one record per CDR3 protein. Among 300,000 to 450,000 distinct CDR3 sequences listed, approximately 8% were seen once. This specimen consisted of PBMCs, obtained roughly 46 days after the first yellow fever vaccination. These receptors were obtained from a man between 18 and 29 years old who received the YFV17D yellow fever vaccine. The CDR3 runs from the conserved cysteine through the conserved F or W. Fields, in order: J gene, D gene, V gene, clone size, CDR3 protein, CDR3 DNA. D genes are given only for firm matches. Size values are once, few and many counts, or a class for expanded clones, and some rows have none.

j_call: TRBJ2-5
d_call: NA
v_call: TRBV12-3/TRBV12-4
clone_size: NA
cdr3_aa: CASNTAGETQYF
cdr3_nt: TGTGCCAGCAATACGGCCGGGGAGACCCAGTACTTC

j_call: TRBJ1-6
d_call: NA
v_call: TRBV3-1
clone_size: few
cdr3_aa: CASSPANSPLHF
cdr3_nt: TGTGCCAGCAGCCCCGCCAATTCACCCCTCCACTTT

j_call: TRBJ1-2
d_call: TRBD1
v_call: TRBV20-1
clone_size: many
cdr3_aa: CSASHRGNYGYTF
cdr3_nt: TGCAGTGCTAGTCACAGGGGCAACTATGGCTACACCTTC

j_call: TRBJ2-5
d_call: TRBD1
v_call: TRBV6-5
clone_size: few
cdr3_aa: CASSYSGTGLRTQYF
cdr3_nt: TGTGCCAGCAGTTACTCGGGGACAGGGCTCCGGACCCAGTACTTC

j_call: TRBJ2-3
d_call: TRBD2
v_call: TRBV3-1
clone_size: few
cdr3_aa: CASSQGTSGRPDTQYF
cdr3_nt: TGTGCCAGCAGCCAGGGCACTAGCGGGCGGCCAGATACGCAGTATTTT

j_call: TRBJ2-7
d_call: TRBD2
v_call: TRBV7-2
clone_size: NA
cdr3_aa: CASSTQVAGGPYEQYF
cdr3_nt: TGTGCCAGCAGCACGCAGGTAGCGGGGGGGCCGTACGAGCAGTACTTC

j_call: TRBJ2-2
d_call: NA
v_call: TRBV11-3
clone_size: NA
cdr3_aa: CASSLEAFPAGELFF
cdr3_nt: TGTGCCAGCAGCTTAGAAGCATTCCCGGCCGGGGAGCTGTTTTTT

j_call: TRBJ1-2
d_call: NA
v_call: TRBV6-5
clone_size: few
cdr3_aa: CASSYQTGSNGYTF
cdr3_nt: TGTGCCAGCAGTTATCAAACAGGGAGTAATGGCTACACCTTC

j_call: TRBJ2-5
d_call: NA
v_call: TRBV7-2
clone_size: few
cdr3_aa: CASNHGGAGETQYF
cdr3_nt: TGTGCCAGCAACCATGGGGGGGCCGGGGAGACCCAGTACTTC

j_call: TRBJ2-7
d_call: NA
v_call: TRBV6-2/TRBV6-3
clone_size: few
cdr3_aa: CASSAQGGSYEQYF
cdr3_nt: TGTGCCAGCAGTGCACAGGGGGGGTCCTACGAGCAGTACTTC

j_call: TRBJ1-1
d_call: TRBD1
v_call: TRBV7-2
clone_size: NA
cdr3_aa: CASSLALRGAWSTEAFF
cdr3_nt: TGTGCCAGCAGCTTAGCGCTCAGGGGGGCTTGGAGCACTGAAGCTTTCTTT

j_call: TRBJ2-5
d_call: NA
v_call: TRBV12-3/TRBV12-4
clone_size: few
cdr3_aa: CASSYGAQTQYF
cdr3_nt: TGTGCCAGCAGTTATGGGGCCCAGACCCAGTACTTC

j_call: TRBJ1-1
d_call: TRBD1
v_call: TRBV2
clone_size: few
cdr3_aa: CASSLQGTGSTEAFF
cdr3_nt: TGTGCCAGCAGTCTGCAGGGGACAGGGAGCACTGAAGCTTTCTTT

j_call: TRBJ2-5
d_call: NA
v_call: TRBV7-9
clone_size: few
cdr3_aa: CASSVASSQETQYF
cdr3_nt: TGTGCCAGCAGCGTAGCCTCCTCTCAAGAGACCCAGTACTTC

j_call: TRBJ2-5
d_call: TRBD2
v_call: TRBV5-1
clone_size: many
cdr3_aa: CASSGGTRETQYF
cdr3_nt: TGCGCCAGCAGCGGAGGGACTAGAGAGACCCAGTACTTC

j_call: TRBJ2-5
d_call: NA
v_call: TRBV5-1
clone_size: many
cdr3_aa: CASSLEGSETQYF
cdr3_nt: TGCGCCAGCAGCTTGGAGGGCAGCGAGACCCAGTACTTC

j_call: TRBJ2-7
d_call: NA
v_call: TRBV7-2
clone_size: many
cdr3_aa: CASRTGYSSYEQYF
cdr3_nt: TGTGCCAGCCGAACAGGTTATAGCTCCTACGAGCAGTACTTC

j_call: TRBJ2-6
d_call: NA
v_call: TRBV4-1
clone_size: few
cdr3_aa: CASSQDMTVPSTGANVLTF
cdr3_nt: TGCGCCAGCAGCCAAGATATGACAGTTCCCTCTACGGGGGCCAACGTCCTGACTTTC